This TCR beta chain was obtained from a study of PD-1 blockade in classical Hodgkin lymphoma. In the case of this clone: The antigen is unknown.

This CDR3 contains 13 residues. Trimming stripped 0 bases from V and 5 bases from J, with 7 bases between. Germline CDR1 reads MGHRA; CDR2 reads YSYEKL. Clones were read by immunoSEQ multiplex PCR, and TCRdb kept only the in-frame ones, dropping some. The table includes 13,000 to 15,000 clones, around 80% detected once. Study findings and constraints: What caused the repertoire differences, perhaps disease activity or prior therapy, remains undefined. CD4+ TCR diversity rose significantly by C4D1, and CD8+ TCR diversity did not. Nivolumab starters within 1 year of ASCT were excluded.

There was relapse after autologous stem cell transplantation in every patient, and there was variation in brentuximab vedotin exposure. The chain recombines TRBV4-1 with TRBJ1-2; D ambiguous. This receptor was identified in a human donor with classical Hodgkin lymphoma. The sequenced sample was peripheral blood mononuclear cells (PBMCs), obtained at baseline. The CDR3 loop reads CASSQDRLYGYTF. DNA for the CDR3: TGCGCCAGCAGCCAAGACAGACTATATGGCTACACCTTC.